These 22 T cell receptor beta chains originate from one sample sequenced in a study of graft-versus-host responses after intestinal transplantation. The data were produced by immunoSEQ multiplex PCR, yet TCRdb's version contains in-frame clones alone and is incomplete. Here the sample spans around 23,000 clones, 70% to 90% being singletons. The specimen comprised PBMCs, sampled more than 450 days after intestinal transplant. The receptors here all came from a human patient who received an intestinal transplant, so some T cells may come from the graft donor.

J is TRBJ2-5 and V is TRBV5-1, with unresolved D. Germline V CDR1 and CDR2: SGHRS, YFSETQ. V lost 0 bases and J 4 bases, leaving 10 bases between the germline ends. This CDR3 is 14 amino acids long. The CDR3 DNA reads TGCGCCAGCAGCTTGGCCCCCGGGCCAGAGACCCAGTACTTC. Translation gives CASSLAPGPETQYF.

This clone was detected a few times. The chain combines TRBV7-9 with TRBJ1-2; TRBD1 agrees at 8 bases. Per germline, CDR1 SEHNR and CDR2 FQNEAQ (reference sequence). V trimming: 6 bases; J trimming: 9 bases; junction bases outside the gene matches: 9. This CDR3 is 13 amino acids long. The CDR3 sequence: CASSSGQGRSYTF. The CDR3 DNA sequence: TGTGCCAGCAGTTCCGGACAGGGCCGGAGCTACACCTTC.

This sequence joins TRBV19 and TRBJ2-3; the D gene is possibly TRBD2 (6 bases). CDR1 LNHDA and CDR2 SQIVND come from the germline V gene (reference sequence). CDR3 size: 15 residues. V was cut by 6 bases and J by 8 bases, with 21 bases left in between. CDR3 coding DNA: TGTGCCAGTAGGCCCGGGAGTGAGTGGTTTCGTACGCAGTATTTT. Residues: CASRPGSEWFRTQYF.

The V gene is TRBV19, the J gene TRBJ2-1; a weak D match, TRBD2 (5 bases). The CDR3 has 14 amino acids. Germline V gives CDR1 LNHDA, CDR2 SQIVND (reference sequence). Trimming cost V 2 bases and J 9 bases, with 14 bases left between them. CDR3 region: CASSISTWRPEQFF. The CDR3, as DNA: TGTGCCAGTAGTATAAGCACATGGAGGCCTGAGCAGTTCTTC.

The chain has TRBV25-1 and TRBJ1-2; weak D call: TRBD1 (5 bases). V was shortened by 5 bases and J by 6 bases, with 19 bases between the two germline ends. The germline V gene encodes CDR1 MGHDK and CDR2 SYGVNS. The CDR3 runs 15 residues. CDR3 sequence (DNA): TGTGCCAGCAGTCCGAGGCAGGGTCTTGCGGATGGCTACACCTTC. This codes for CASSPRQGLADGYTF.

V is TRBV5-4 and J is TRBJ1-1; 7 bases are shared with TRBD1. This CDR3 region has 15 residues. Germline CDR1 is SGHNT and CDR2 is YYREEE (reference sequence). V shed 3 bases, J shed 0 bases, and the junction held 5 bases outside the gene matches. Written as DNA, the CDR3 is TGTGCCAGCAGCTCGGGACAGACCTTGAACACTGAAGCTTTCTTT. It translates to CASSSGQTLNTEAFF.

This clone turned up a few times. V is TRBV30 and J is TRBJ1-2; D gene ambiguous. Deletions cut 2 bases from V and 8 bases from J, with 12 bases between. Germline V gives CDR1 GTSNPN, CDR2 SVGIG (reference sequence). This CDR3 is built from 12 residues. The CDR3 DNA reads TGTGCCTGGAGTCCGGCGGGAGGGGGCTACACCTTC. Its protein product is CAWSPAGGGYTF.

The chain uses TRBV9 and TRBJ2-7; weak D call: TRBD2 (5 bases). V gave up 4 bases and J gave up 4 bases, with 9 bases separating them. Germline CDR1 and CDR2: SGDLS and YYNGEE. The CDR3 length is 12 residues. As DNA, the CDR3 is TGTGCCAGCAGCCCAGGCGGGTACGAGCAGTACTTC. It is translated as CASSPGGYEQYF.

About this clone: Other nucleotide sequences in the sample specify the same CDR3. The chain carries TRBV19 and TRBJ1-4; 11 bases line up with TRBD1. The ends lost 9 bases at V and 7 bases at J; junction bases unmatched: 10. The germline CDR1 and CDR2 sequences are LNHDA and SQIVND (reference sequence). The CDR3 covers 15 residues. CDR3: CASSPRTGGGEKLFF. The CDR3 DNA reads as TGTGCCAGCAGCCCGAGGACAGGGGGCGGTGAAAAACTGTTTTTT.

The CDR3 loop is CASRPGRDRLSVAFF. The CDR3, as DNA: TGTGCCAGCAGACCAGGGCGGGACCGGCTCTCAGTAGCTTTCTTT. V usage is TRBV6-5 and J usage is TRBJ1-1, with a possible D match to TRBD1 (5 bases). V dropped 6 bases and J dropped 10 bases, with 24 bases sitting between them. This CDR3 spans 15 amino acids. CDR1 and CDR2 from the germline V gene are MNHEY and SVGAGI.

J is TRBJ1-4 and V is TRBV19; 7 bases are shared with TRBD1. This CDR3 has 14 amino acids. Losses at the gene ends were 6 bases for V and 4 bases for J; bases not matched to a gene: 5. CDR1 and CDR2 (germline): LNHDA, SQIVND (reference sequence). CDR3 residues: CASSDRVHNEKLFF. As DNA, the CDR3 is TGTGCCAGTAGCGACAGGGTCCATAATGAAAAACTGTTTTTT.

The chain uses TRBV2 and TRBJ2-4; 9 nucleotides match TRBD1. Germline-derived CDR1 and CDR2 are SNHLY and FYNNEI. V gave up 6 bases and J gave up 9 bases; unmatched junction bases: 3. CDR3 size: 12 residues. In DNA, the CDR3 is TGTGCCAGCAGGGGGACAGGGAGCATTCAGTACTTC. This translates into CASRGTGSIQYF. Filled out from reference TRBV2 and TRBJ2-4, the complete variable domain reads EPEVTQTPSHQVTQMGQEVILRCVPISNHLYFYWYRQILGQKVEFLVSFYNNEISEKSEIFDDQFSVERPDGSNFTLKIRSTKLEDSAMYFCASRGTGSIQYFGAGTRLSVL.

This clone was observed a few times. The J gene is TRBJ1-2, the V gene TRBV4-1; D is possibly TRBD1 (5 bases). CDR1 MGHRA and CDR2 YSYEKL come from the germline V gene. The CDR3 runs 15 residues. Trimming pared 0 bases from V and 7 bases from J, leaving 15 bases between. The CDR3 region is CASSQDWGREGGYTF. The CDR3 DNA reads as TGCGCCAGCAGCCAAGATTGGGGGAGGGAGGGTGGCTACACCTTC.

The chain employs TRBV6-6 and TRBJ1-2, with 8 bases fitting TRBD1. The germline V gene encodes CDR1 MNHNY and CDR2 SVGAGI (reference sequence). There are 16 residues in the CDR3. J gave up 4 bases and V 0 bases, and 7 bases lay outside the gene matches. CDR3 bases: TGTGCCAGCAGTTACTCTGGACAGGGTTCCCTCTATGGCTACACCTTC. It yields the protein CASSYSGQGSLYGYTF.

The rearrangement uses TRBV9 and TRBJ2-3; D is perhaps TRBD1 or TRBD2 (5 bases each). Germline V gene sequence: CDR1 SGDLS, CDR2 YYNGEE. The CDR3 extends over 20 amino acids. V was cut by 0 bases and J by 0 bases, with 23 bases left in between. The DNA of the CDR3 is TGTGCCAGCAGCGTAGGATCGAGAACCGGGACCCGAAGGAGCACAGATACGCAGTATTTT. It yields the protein CASSVGSRTGTRRSTDTQYF.

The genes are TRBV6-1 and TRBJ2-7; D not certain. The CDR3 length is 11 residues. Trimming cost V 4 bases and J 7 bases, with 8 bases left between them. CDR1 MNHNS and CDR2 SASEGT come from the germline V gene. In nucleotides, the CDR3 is TGTGCCAGCAGTGGAGTGGGAGAGCAGTACTTC. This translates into CASSGVGEQYF.

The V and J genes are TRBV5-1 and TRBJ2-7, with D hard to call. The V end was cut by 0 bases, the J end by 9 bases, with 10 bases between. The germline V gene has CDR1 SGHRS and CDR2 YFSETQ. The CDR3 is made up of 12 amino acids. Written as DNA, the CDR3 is TGCGCCAGCAGCTTGGACGGCAATCGGCAGTACTTC. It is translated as CASSLDGNRQYF.

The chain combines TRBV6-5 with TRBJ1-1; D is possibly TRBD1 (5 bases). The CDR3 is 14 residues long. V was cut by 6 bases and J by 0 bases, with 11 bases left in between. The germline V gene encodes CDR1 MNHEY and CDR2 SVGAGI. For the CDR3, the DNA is TGTGCCAGCAGACAGCAGGGAATGAACACTGAAGCTTTCTTT. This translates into CASRQQGMNTEAFF.

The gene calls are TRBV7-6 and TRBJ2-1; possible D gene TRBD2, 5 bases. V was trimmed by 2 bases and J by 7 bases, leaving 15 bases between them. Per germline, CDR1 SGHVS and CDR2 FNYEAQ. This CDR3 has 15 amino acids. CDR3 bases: TGTGCCAGCAGCTTACTATATAGTAGAGGGAATGAGCAGTTCTTC. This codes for CASSLLYSRGNEQFF.

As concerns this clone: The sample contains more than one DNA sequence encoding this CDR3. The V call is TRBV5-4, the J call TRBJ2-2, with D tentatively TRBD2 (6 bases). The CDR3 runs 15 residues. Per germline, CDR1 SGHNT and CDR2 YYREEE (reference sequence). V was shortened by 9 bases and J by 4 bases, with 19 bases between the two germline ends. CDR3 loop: CATSGGERFTGELFF. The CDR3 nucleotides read TGTGCCACCTCCGGAGGGGAGAGGTTCACCGGGGAGCTGTTTTTT.

CDR3 bases: TGTGCCTGGAAAGCAGGGTATATGAACACTGAAGCTTTCTTT. It yields the protein CAWKAGYMNTEAFF. The chain joins TRBV30 to TRBJ1-1, with a possible D match to TRBD1 (5 bases). This CDR3 is 14 amino acids long. The V end lost 4 bases, the J end lost 0 bases, and 12 bases lay between the germline ends. In germline, CDR1 is GTSNPN, CDR2 SVGIG (reference sequence).

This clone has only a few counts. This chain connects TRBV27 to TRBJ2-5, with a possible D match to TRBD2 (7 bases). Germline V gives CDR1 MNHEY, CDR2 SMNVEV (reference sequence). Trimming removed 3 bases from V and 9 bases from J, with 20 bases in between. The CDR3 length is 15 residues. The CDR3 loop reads CASSLLGLGKGAQYF. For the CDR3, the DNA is TGTGCCAGCAGTTTGCTAGGACTAGGGAAGGGGGCCCAGTACTTC.